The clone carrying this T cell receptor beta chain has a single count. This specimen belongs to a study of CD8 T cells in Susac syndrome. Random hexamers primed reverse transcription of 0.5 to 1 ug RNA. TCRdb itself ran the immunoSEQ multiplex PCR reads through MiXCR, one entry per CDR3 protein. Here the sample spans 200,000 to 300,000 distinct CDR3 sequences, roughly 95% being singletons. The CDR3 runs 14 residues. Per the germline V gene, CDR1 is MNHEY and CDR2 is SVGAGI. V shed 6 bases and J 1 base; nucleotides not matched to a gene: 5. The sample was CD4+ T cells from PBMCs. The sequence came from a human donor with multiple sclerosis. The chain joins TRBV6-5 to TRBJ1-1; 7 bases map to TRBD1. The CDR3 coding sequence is TGTGCCAGCAGGGGGGACAGAGAGAACACTGAAGCTTTCTTT. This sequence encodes CASRGDRENTEAFF.